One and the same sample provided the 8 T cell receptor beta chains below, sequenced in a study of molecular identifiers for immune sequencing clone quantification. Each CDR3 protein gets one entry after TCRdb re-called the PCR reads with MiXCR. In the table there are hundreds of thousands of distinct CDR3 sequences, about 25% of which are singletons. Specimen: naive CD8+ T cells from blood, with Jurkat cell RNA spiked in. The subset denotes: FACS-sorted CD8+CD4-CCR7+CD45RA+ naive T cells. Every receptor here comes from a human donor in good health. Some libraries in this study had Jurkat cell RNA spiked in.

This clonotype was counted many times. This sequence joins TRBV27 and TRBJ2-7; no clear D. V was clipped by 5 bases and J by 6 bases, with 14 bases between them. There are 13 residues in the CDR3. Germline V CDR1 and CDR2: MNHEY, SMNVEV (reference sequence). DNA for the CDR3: TGTGCCAGCAGTCCCGGAACCCGGTCCGAGCAGTACTTC. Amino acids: CASSPGTRSEQYF.

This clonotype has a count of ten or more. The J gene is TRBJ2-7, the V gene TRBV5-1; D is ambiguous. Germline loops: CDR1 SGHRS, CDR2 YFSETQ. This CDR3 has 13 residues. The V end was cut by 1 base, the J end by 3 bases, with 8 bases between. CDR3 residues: CASSLPGNYEQYF. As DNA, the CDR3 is TGCGCCAGCAGCTTGCCCGGAAACTACGAGCAGTACTTC. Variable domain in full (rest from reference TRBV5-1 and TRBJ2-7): KAGVTQTPRYLIKTRGQQVTLSCSPISGHRSVSWYQQTPGQGLQFLFEYFSETQRNKGNFPGRFSGRQFSNSRSEMNVSTLELGDSALYLCASSLPGNYEQYFGPGTRLTVT.

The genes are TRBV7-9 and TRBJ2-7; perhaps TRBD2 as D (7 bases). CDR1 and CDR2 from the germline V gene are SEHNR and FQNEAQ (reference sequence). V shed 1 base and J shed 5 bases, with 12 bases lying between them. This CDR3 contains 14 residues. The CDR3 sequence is CASSLERGGDEQYF. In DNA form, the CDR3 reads TGTGCCAGCAGCTTAGAAAGGGGGGGGGACGAGCAGTACTTC.

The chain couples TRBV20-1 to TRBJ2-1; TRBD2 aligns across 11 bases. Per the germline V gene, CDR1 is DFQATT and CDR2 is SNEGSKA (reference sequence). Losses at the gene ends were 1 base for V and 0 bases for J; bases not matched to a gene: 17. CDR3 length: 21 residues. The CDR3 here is CSARALYLAGGETTSYNEQFF. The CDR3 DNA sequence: TGCAGTGCTAGAGCCCTGTATCTAGCGGGGGGCGAAACAACCTCCTACAATGAGCAGTTCTTC.

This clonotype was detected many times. The CDR3 reads CASSLTGAIADTQYF. In DNA, the CDR3 is TGTGCCAGCAGCTTAACGGGAGCGATCGCAGATACGCAGTATTTT. The genes are TRBV7-6 and TRBJ2-3, with D maybe TRBD2 (6 bases). This CDR3 spans 15 amino acids. Trimming took off 2 bases at V and 4 bases at J, with 13 bases between the two ends. Looked up from germline, CDR1 is SGHVS and CDR2 is FNYEAQ.

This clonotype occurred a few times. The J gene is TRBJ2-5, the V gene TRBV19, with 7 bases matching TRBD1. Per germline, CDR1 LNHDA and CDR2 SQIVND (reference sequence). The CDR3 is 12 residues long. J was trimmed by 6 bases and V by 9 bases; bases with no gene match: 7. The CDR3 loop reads CASRQGLQTQYF. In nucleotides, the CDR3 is TGTGCCAGCAGACAGGGTTTGCAGACCCAGTACTTC. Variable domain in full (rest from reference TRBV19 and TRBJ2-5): DGGITQSPKYLFRKEGQNVTLSCEQNLNHDAMYWYRQDPGQGLRLIYYSQIVNDFQKGDIAEGYSVSREKKESFPLTVTSAQKNPTAFYLCASRQGLQTQYFGPGTRLLVL.

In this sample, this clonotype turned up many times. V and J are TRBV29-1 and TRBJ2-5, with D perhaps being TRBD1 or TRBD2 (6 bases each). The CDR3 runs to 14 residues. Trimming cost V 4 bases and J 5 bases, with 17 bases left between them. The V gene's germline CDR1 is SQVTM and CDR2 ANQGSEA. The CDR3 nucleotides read TGCAGCGTTGTCAGCGCAGGAGGGGGGGAGACCCAGTACTTC. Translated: CSVVSAGGGETQYF.

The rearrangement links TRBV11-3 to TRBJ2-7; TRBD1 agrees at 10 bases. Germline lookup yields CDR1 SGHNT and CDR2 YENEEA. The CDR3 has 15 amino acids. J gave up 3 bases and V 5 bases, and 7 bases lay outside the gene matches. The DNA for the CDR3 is TGTGCCAGCAGCGAAAGCGGACAGGGGGACTACGAGCAGTACTTC. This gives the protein CASSESGQGDYEQYF.